A selection of T cell receptor beta chains follows, all from one sample in a study of CD8+CD57+ T cells in acquired aplastic anemia. MiXCR, applied by TCRdb to the reads, yields one record per CDR3 protein. The table has roughly 250,000 distinct CDR3 sequences, 40% to 50% seen once. Input material: sorted CD4+, CD8+, or CD8+CD57+ T cells (not recorded which) from PBMCs. The receptor source for this set is a human donor with aplastic anemia. The CDR3 runs from the conserved cysteine through the conserved F or W. A D gene is named only where the DNA matches it firmly. The listing skips clone size in some rows; elsewhere it reads once, few, many or a size class.

v_call	clone_size	j_call	d_call	cdr3_nt	cdr3_aa
TRBV29-1	many	TRBJ2-7	.	TGCAGCGTAACACAGGGCGATCGCTACGAGCAGTACTTC	CSVTQGDRYEQYF
TRBV2	.	TRBJ1-2	TRBD1	TGTGCCAGTTCCGGGACAGGAGTTTCTGGCTACACCTTC	CASSGTGVSGYTF
TRBV2	.	TRBJ2-3	.	TGTGCCAGCAGGGCCAGGGAAGGTGCAGATACGCAGTATTTT	CASRAREGADTQYF
TRBV20-1	many	TRBJ1-1	.	TGCAGTGCTAGGGCCGGGGAATACTACACTGAAGCTTTCTTT	CSARAGEYYTEAFF
TRBV7-9	many	TRBJ1-6	.	TGTGCCAGCAGCTTCCGCCAGAGCTCCTATAATTCACCCCTCCACTTT	CASSFRQSSYNSPLHF
TRBV6-2/TRBV6-3	.	TRBJ2-5	.	TGTGCCAGCAGTTACCCTAGAAGTGGGGGGTCGGGGGAGACCCAGTACTTC	CASSYPRSGGSGETQYF
TRBV5-1	.	TRBJ1-2	TRBD1	TGCGCCAGCAGCTCGACAGGGGATGGCTACACCTTC	CASSSTGDGYTF
TRBV27	.	TRBJ1-5	.	TGTGCCAGCAGTTGGGGGGGAAGGCAGCCCCAGCATTTT	CASSWGGRQPQHF
TRBV20-1	many	TRBJ2-5	TRBD2	TGCAGTGCTAGAGTAGGGAGGGGTGATTTGGAGACCCAGTACTTC	CSARVGRGDLETQYF
TRBV20-1	many	TRBJ1-1	TRBD1	TGCAGTGCTAGTCCACCCCTTCAGACAGGGTGGACTGAAGCTTTCTTT	CSASPPLQTGWTEAFF
TRBV5-1	.	TRBJ2-1	TRBD2	TGCGCCAGCAGCGGGGGGGGACTAGCGATGCTCAATGAGCAGTTCTTC	CASSGGGLAMLNEQFF
TRBV10-3	.	TRBJ2-7	TRBD2	TGTGCCATCAGTGATAACCGCGCCGGGACTAGCTACGAGCAGTACTTC	CAISDNRAGTSYEQYF
TRBV7-3	once	TRBJ1-2	.	TGTGCCAGCAGCTTAGCGGGCGGAGGAGAGGGCTACACCTTC	CASSLAGGGEGYTF
TRBV27	.	TRBJ2-3	TRBD2	TGTGCCAGCAGTGGCCTAGCGGGGGTGATCGCAGATACGCAGTATTTT	CASSGLAGVIADTQYF
TRBV20-1	few	TRBJ1-5	.	TGCAGTGCTACTCCGGGACGGAATCAGCCCCAGCATTTT	CSATPGRNQPQHF
TRBV24-1	.	TRBJ2-5	.	TGTGCCACCAGTGATGTCTTCGGGGGCCAAGAGACCCAGTACTTC	CATSDVFGGQETQYF
TRBV7-7	.	TRBJ2-1	TRBD1	TGTGCCAGCAGCGCCGTTACAGGGGGCTCTGAGCAGTTCTTC	CASSAVTGGSEQFF
TRBV6-1	.	TRBJ2-7	TRBD2	TGCGCCAGCAGCGTTAGCGGGGCTACCTACGAGCAGTACTTC	CASSVSGATYEQYF
TRBV11-1	many	TRBJ2-7	TRBD1	TGTGCCAGCAGCTTAGTTGGACAGGGCTACGAGCAGTACTTC	CASSLVGQGYEQYF
TRBV9	.	TRBJ1-2	.	TGTGCCAGCAGCGTACTCACAGGGACCTATGGCTACACCTTC	CASSVLTGTYGYTF
TRBV7-9	many	TRBJ2-7	.	TGTGCCAGCAGTTCTTACAGGGACTACGAGCAGTACTTC	CASSSYRDYEQYF
TRBV7-9	many	TRBJ1-3	.	TGTGCCAGCAGCTTAGTGGGGAACTCTGGAAACACCATATATTTT	CASSLVGNSGNTIYF
TRBV3-1	.	TRBJ1-1	.	TGTGCCAGCAGCCAAGGCCGGAGGGAAGCTTTCTTT	CASSQGRREAFF
TRBV20-1	once	TRBJ1-3	.	TGCAGTCTCGTGCCTCCCTCTGGAAACACCATATATTTT	CSLVPPSGNTIYF
TRBV6-4	.	TRBJ2-7	.	TGTGCCAGCAGCCTCCCGGCGTTATCCAGGGGATCCTACGAGCAGTACTTC	CASSLPALSRGSYEQYF
TRBV20-1	.	TRBJ2-1	TRBD2	TGCAGTGCCCGGAGGGCTAGCGGGTGGTTCGGTGAGCAGTTCTTC	CSARRASGWFGEQFF
TRBV4-3	.	TRBJ2-3	.	TGCGCCAGCAGCCAAGATTGGGGGGGCCACACAGATACGCAGTATTTT	CASSQDWGGHTDTQYF
TRBV7-6	many	TRBJ2-1	.	TGTGCCAGCAGCGGACCTTTTGAGGGCAACCTATACAATGAGCAGTTCTTC	CASSGPFEGNLYNEQFF
TRBV6-1	.	TRBJ1-2	TRBD1	TGTGCCAGCAATCCCGGGAGGGGGCCCATCTATGGCTACACCTTC	CASNPGRGPIYGYTF
TRBV6-5	many	TRBJ1-2	.	TGTGCCAGCAGACGAGGACGGGAGGGGGGCAGAGTCTATGGCTACACCTTC	CASRRGREGGRVYGYTF
TRBV10-3	.	TRBJ2-3	.	TGTGCCTCCAAGGGGGGGGGGCCCCGCACAGATACGCAGGATTTT	CASKGGGPRTDTQDF
TRBV15	.	TRBJ1-6	.	TGTGCCACCAGCAGATTGATGGGGGGGAATTCACCCCTCCACTTT	CATSRLMGGNSPLHF
TRBV5-4	many	TRBJ2-7	TRBD2	TGTGCCAGCAGCATCGGACTAGCGGGAGGGCCGGACGAGCAGTACTTC	CASSIGLAGGPDEQYF
TRBV6-5	.	TRBJ2-2	.	TGTGCCAGCACCCCAGAGGGGTCGAACACCGGGGAGCTGTTTTTT	CASTPEGSNTGELFF
TRBV6-4	.	TRBJ2-1	TRBD2	TGTGCCAGCAGCGGCGGGGCGGGAGCCTACAATGAGCAGTTCTTC	CASSGGAGAYNEQFF
TRBV6-5	many	TRBJ1-1	.	TGTGCCAGCAGTTACTCACAGGTCGGCACTGAAGCTTTCTTT	CASSYSQVGTEAFF
TRBV15	.	TRBJ1-2	.	TGTGCCACCAGGATAAACACCTTGCTCCACTATGGCTACACCTTC	CATRINTLLHYGYTF
TRBV6-1	few	TRBJ1-6	.	TGTGCCAGCAGTGTAGAGACAGATAATTCACCCCTCCACTTT	CASSVETDNSPLHF
TRBV20-1	many	TRBJ1-2	TRBD1	TGCAGTGCTCCGACAGGGGATGTCTACACCTTC	CSAPTGDVYTF
TRBV28	few	TRBJ2-7	TRBD1	TGTGCCAGCAGTTCCCCCGACAGGGTCCCCTACGAGCAGTACTTC	CASSSPDRVPYEQYF
TRBV7-9	.	TRBJ2-3	TRBD1	TGTGCCAGCAGGACAGGGACCCATCCAGATACGCAGTATTTT	CASRTGTHPDTQYF
TRBV5-1	many	TRBJ1-4	.	TGCGCCAGCAGCCCGGAGGGTGGTACTAATGAAAAACTGTTTTTT	CASSPEGGTNEKLFF
TRBV20-1	many	TRBJ2-1	TRBD1	TGCAGTGCTAGAGATCCGACAGGGTTATCAGGGAATGAGCAGTTCTTC	CSARDPTGLSGNEQFF
TRBV24-1	.	TRBJ2-5	.	TGTGCCACCAGTGAGGTGGGGCCCCAAGAGACCCAGTACTTC	CATSEVGPQETQYF
TRBV19	.	TRBJ1-5	.	TGTGCCAGTAGTCGGAATCAGCCCCAGCATTTT	CASSRNQPQHF
TRBV5-1	.	TRBJ2-5	TRBD1	TGCGCCAGCAGCTTGGGAAGACAGGGTTGGGGAGAGACCCAGTACTTC	CASSLGRQGWGETQYF
TRBV28	.	TRBJ1-1	.	TGTGCCAGCAGTTTATTGATGAAAGGAAACACTGAAGCTTTCTTT	CASSLLMKGNTEAFF
TRBV20-1	many	TRBJ2-7	TRBD2	TGCAGTGCTAGCGTTCTAGCGGGAAGCGGAGTATACGAGCAGTACTTC	CSASVLAGSGVYEQYF
TRBV15	.	TRBJ1-2	TRBD1	TGTGCCACCAGCAAAGGGGGACAGGGGGCTGGCGGCTACACCTTC	CATSKGGQGAGGYTF
TRBV7-9	many	TRBJ1-5	TRBD1	TGTGCCAGCAGTCGGACAGGCGGACCAAATCAGCCCCAGCATTTT	CASSRTGGPNQPQHF
TRBV12-3/TRBV12-4	.	TRBJ2-7	.	TGTGCCAGCAGTTTAGGAGGTTTCGACGAGCAGTACTTC	CASSLGGFDEQYF
TRBV20-1	.	TRBJ1-3	TRBD1	TGCAGTGCTCGCCACTTCCTCGGGGACAGTGTATATTTT	CSARHFLGDSVYF
TRBV7-9	many	TRBJ2-7	.	TGTGCCAGCAGCTTACCAAGTCCCAGCGGAACGGACTCCTACGAGCAGTACTTC	CASSLPSPSGTDSYEQYF
TRBV7-2	once	TRBJ2-5	TRBD2	TGTGCCAGCAGCCAGACTAGCGGGATTGAGACCCAGTACTTC	CASSQTSGIETQYF
TRBV10-2	.	TRBJ1-2	.	TGCGCCAGCAGTGAGTCTAACAGGGTCGACTATGGCTACACCTTC	CASSESNRVDYGYTF
TRBV10-3	.	TRBJ2-6	.	TGTGCCATCAGGCCCGGGGTAGCTGGGGCCAACGTCCTGACTTTC	CAIRPGVAGANVLTF
TRBV29-1	.	TRBJ2-2	.	TGCAGCGTGGTAGAGCACGGGGAGCTGTTTTTT	CSVVEHGELFF
TRBV3-1	once	TRBJ2-7	TRBD2	TGTGCCAGCAGCCAAAGGGGAAGCGGGGGGGCCCTTTCCTACGAGCAGTACTTC	CASSQRGSGGALSYEQYF
TRBV5-4	few	TRBJ1-2	.	TGTGCCAGCAGCCGGTATCAGGGGCGAGATATTGGCTACACCTTC	CASSRYQGRDIGYTF